This record covers a single TCR beta chain. The antigen remains unidentified. The record originates from a study of T cell responses to AZD1222 COVID-19 vaccine. Study-level points and caveats: With dominance at 160-218 and 743-854, vaccine-associated CD4 TCRs spanned spike. Epitopes outside B.1.351 and B.1.1.7 mutated regions reportedly drew nearly half of spike TCRs. When two AZD1222 doses had been given, Spike-specific TCR breadth and depth rose. Females made up more of the donors, who were largely white British, and clonal diversity may have come out too low.

Here immunoSEQ multiplex PCR was the method, and the copy in TCRdb shows in-frame clones only, minus some. Among 75,000 to 90,000 clones listed, 80% to 90% were seen once. Germline lookup yields CDR1 MNHEY and CDR2 SVGEGT. This CDR3 has 15 amino acids. The V and J ends lost 2 bases and 7 bases respectively, with 15 bases between them. Sequencing was performed on peripheral blood, taken 28 days after the second AZD1222 dose. This sequence joins TRBV6-2 or TRBV6-3 and TRBJ1-5; D ambiguous. The TCR sequence derives from an adult who received the AZD1222 COVID-19 vaccine. CDR3 amino acids: CASSYPGSGGQPQHF. Here the CDR3 DNA reads TGTGCCAGCAGTTACCCAGGATCCGGCGGACAGCCCCAGCATTTT.